This T cell receptor beta chain was recorded in a study of T cells in tumors after PD-1 blockade. About the study: Patients had no prior checkpoint blockade, systemic immunosuppressants, or anti-cancer therapy within 4 weeks. Some patients also took daily vismodegib 150 mg during anti-PD-1 treatment. Broader study findings: Approximately 41% of tumor TCR clonotypes were also found in blood.

Tumor or blood genomic DNA was sequenced, with inputs of about 600 ng to 6,500 ng. Data came from immunoSEQ multiplex PCR; TCRdb stores just in-frame clones and leaves some out. The sample comprises approximately 15,000 clones, over 80% of which are singletons, and 20% to 25% rests with the top ten. The sample holds one count of this clone. Its antigen is unknown. The sequenced sample was PBMCs, obtained after anti-PD-1 treatment. The sequence derives from a human donor with basal cell carcinoma.

The CDR3 sequence: CASRPGGGTDTQYF. DNA of the CDR3: TGCGCCAGCAGGCCGGGGGGGGGCACAGATACGCAGTATTTT. The chain recombines TRBV10-2 with TRBJ2-3; 8 bases match TRBD2. V shed 6 bases and J 1 base; nucleotides not matched to a gene: 3. This CDR3 comprises 14 residues. Germline V gene lookup returns CDR1 WSHSY and CDR2 SAAADI.